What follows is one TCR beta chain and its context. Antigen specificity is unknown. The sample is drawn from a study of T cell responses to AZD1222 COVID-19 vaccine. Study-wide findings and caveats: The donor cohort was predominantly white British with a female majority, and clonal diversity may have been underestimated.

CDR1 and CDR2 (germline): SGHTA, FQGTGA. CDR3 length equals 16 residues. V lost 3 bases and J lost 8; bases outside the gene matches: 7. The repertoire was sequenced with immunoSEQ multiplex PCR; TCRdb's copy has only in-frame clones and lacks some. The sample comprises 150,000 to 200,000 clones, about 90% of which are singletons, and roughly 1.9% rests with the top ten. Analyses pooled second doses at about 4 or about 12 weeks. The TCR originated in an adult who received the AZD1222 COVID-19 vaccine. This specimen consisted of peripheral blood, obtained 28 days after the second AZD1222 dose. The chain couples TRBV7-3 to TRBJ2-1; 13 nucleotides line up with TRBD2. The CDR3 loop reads CASSLVLAGGPDEQFF. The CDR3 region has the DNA TGTGCCAGCAGCTTGGTACTAGCGGGAGGGCCGGATGAGCAGTTCTTC.